This T cell receptor (beta chain) was identified during a study of T-cell reconstitution after alpha-beta-depleted transplantation in children. The CDR3 is 16 amino acids. Germline lookup yields CDR1 LGHNA and CDR2 YNFKEQ. V shed 1 base, J shed 4 bases, and the junction held 6 bases outside the gene matches. Points from the study as a whole: Alpha-beta T cells about two months after transplant reportedly derived from several hundred expanded graft clones. Newly produced T cells mostly provided counts and TCRbeta diversity after one year, as hyperexpanded clones declined. After transplant, high TCRbeta diversity at day 60 in some patients arose from surviving recipient T cells and thymic progenitors.

This clonotype was seen only once. The antigen is not known. Library preparation (for TCRbeta) was performed with unique molecular identifiers. TCRdb ran MiXCR on the PCR reads and lists one entry per CDR3 protein. This sample carries about 260,000 distinct CDR3 sequences, roughly 8.2% of them seen once, and the ten largest clones take 5% to 7%. This material consisted of PBMCs, mostly from graft donor cells, taken 180 days after TCRalphabeta/CD19-depleted stem cell transplant. The sequence came from a male patient between 5 and 17 years old who had a stem cell transplant for acute lymphoblastic leukemia, so the T cells may come from the graft donor. The chain is built from TRBV4-2 and TRBJ2-3, with 9 bases matching TRBD2. The CDR3 reads CASSQAASGVADTQYF. CDR3 nucleotides: TGTGCCAGCAGCCAAGCGGCTAGCGGGGTCGCAGATACGCAGTATTTT.